The 7 T cell receptor beta chains reported below all come from one sample, sequenced in a study of Ad26.COV2.S vaccination and SARS-CoV-2 variants. Profiling relied on immunoSEQ multiplex PCR, and the TCRdb table lists in-frame clones only, not all of them. The sample yields about 330,000 clones, around 90% seen once. Indicated treatment: 19 received Ad26.COV2.S at low or high dose, single or two shots; about 5 received placebo; per-sample allocation not given. Sampling happened 63 days after the first vaccine or placebo injection. The specimen was peripheral blood, collected in a trial of Ad26.COV2.S vaccine versus placebo. These receptors all come from a person aged 18-65 years who received the Ad26.COV2.S COVID-19 vaccine or a placebo.

The J gene is TRBJ1-6, the V gene TRBV6-5; 7 bases are shared with TRBD1. CDR1 is MNHEY and CDR2 is SVGAGI in the germline V gene. The length of the CDR3 is 15 residues. V lost 5 bases to trimming and J lost 7 bases; unmatched junction nucleotides: 8. The CDR3 reads CASSPLQGSNSPLHF. In DNA, the CDR3 is TGTGCCAGCAGTCCTCTACAGGGGTCGAATTCACCCCTCCACTTT.

This sequence joins TRBV27 and TRBJ2-1; 7 positions agree with TRBD1. CDR3 size: 12 residues. The germline gives CDR1 MNHEY, CDR2 SMNVEV (reference sequence). Trimming at V came to 0 bases and at J to 13 bases, leaving 3 bases not matched to a gene. The CDR3 bases are TGTGCCAGCAGTTTATCGGGGGACAGACAGTTCTTC. Residues: CASSLSGDRQFF.

The chain is built from TRBV4-2 and TRBJ2-1; TRBD2 might be the D (5 bases). V was shortened by 5 bases and J by 2 bases, with 16 bases between the two germline ends. Germline assignment: CDR1 LGHNA and CDR2 YNFKEQ. The CDR3 extends over 16 amino acids. Here the CDR3 reads CASSTNGGSAYNEQFF. CDR3 in DNA: TGTGCCAGCAGCACAAACGGAGGATCCGCCTACAATGAGCAGTTCTTC.

This chain uses TRBV5-6 with TRBJ2-7; 10 bases agree with TRBD2. The germline V gene encodes CDR1 SGHDT and CDR2 YYEEEE. The J segment lost 1 base and the V segment lost 4 bases, leaving 8 bases of the junction unmatched. The CDR3 runs to 16 residues. CDR3 nucleotide sequence: TGTGCCAGCAGCGGTAACCTAGCGGGGGCATCCTACGAGCAGTACGTC. This translates into CASSGNLAGASYEQYV.

The V and J genes are TRBV29-1 and TRBJ2-5; D possibly corresponds to TRBD1 (5 bases). V dropped 3 bases and J dropped 1 base, with 12 bases sitting between them. CDR3 length: 14 residues. Germline assignment: CDR1 SQVTM and CDR2 ANQGSEA. This CDR3 reads CSVDPGPIQETQYF. CDR3 bases: TGCAGCGTTGATCCAGGGCCGATCCAAGAGACCCAGTACTTC.

The chain combines TRBV5-4 with TRBJ1-1, with D possibly matching TRBD1 (5 bases). Germline CDR1 and CDR2: SGHNT and YYREEE (reference sequence). This CDR3 has 14 amino acids. The V gene lost 6 bases and the J gene lost 5 bases, with 17 bases spanning the gap. In DNA form, the CDR3 reads TGTGCCAGCAACCCGGGAGGGGCAAAAACTGAAGCTTTCTTT. Its translation: CASNPGGAKTEAFF.

The chain has TRBV6-6 and TRBJ2-1; D is unresolved. This CDR3 has 16 residues. V was pared by 6 bases and J by 1 base, with 16 bases between. CDR1 MNHNY and CDR2 SVGAGI come from the germline V gene (reference sequence). The CDR3 is CASSTRRASSYNEQFF. CDR3 sequence (DNA): TGTGCCAGCAGCACCCGAAGGGCTAGTTCCTACAATGAGCAGTTCTTC.